Listed below are T cell receptor beta chains from one sample, sequenced in a study of blood T cell repertoires in COVID-19. Measured with immunoSEQ multiplex PCR; TCRdb has only the in-frame clones, and not every one. The data contain about 210,000 clones, about 78% of them seen just once; the ten biggest clones take up roughly 6.7%. Sequencing used peripheral blood. The receptor source for this set is an older woman with acute or convalescent COVID-19. The CDR3 runs from the conserved cysteine through the conserved F or W. The D gene is left open where the match is weak. Clone size appears in some rows only: once, few, many, or a class for an expanded clone.

V gene,D gene,clone size,J gene,CDR3 protein,CDR3 DNA
TRBV3-1/TRBV3-2,.,.,TRBJ1-2,CASSQDSRKGYTF,TGTGCCAGCAGCCAAGATTCGAGGAAAGGCTACACCTTC
TRBV7-2,.,.,TRBJ2-1,CASSLPDYNEQFF,TGTGCCAGCAGCTTACCAGACTACAATGAGCAGTTCTTC
TRBV12-3/TRBV12-4,.,.,TRBJ1-1,CASSFRVNTEAFF,TGTGCCAGCAGTTTTCGGGTGAACACTGAAGCTTTCTTT
TRBV4-3,TRBD1,few,TRBJ1-4,CASSPGQARSTNEKLFF,TGCGCCAGCAGCCCGGGACAGGCTAGGTCGACTAATGAAAAACTGTTTTTT
TRBV5-8,.,.,TRBJ1-4,CASSLGVRGGEKLFF,TGTGCCAGCAGCTTGGGAGTGAGGGGAGGCGAAAAACTGTTTTTT
TRBV5-1,.,.,TRBJ2-3,CASNGRALGGTDTQYF,TGCGCCAGCAATGGACGGGCCCTCGGGGGCACAGATACGCAGTATTTT
TRBV18,.,.,TRBJ2-2,CASSGQGYTGELFF,TGTGCCAGCTCAGGCCAGGGCTACACCGGGGAGCTGTTTTTT
TRBV4-3,.,.,TRBJ1-6,CASSQTSSSYNSPLHF,TGCGCCAGCAGCCAGACCTCTAGCTCCTATAATTCACCCCTCCACTTT
TRBV9,.,.,TRBJ2-2,CASSWDTNTGELFF,TGTGCCAGCAGTTGGGACACGAACACCGGGGAGCTGTTTTTT
TRBV15,TRBD2,.,TRBJ2-2,CATSYRTSGGGSGELFF,TGTGCCACCAGCTACAGGACTAGCGGGGGTGGCTCCGGGGAGCTGTTTTTT
TRBV11-2,TRBD2,.,TRBJ2-3,CASSLRTSGGTSTDTQYF,TGTGCCAGCAGCTTAAGAACTAGCGGGGGGACTAGCACAGATACGCAGTATTTT
TRBV29-1,.,.,TRBJ2-3,CSVGRSPDTQYF,TGCAGCGTTGGTCGTAGCCCAGATACGCAGTATTTT
TRBV5-1,.,.,TRBJ1-6,CASSLLSENSPLHF,TGCGCCAGCAGCTTGTTGTCAGAAAATTCACCCCTCCACTTT
TRBV29-1,TRBD1,few,TRBJ2-2,CSVEDLTGGTGELFF,TGCAGCGTTGAGGACCTTACAGGGGGGACCGGGGAGCTGTTTTTT
TRBV5-4,TRBD2,.,TRBJ2-3,CASSKATSGGPYSTDTQYF,TGTGCCAGCAGCAAGGCGACTAGCGGGGGGCCTTACAGCACAGATACGCAGTATTTT
TRBV30,.,.,TRBJ2-5,CAWSLRVYPQETQYF,TGTGCCTGGAGTCTCAGGGTATACCCCCAAGAGACCCAGTACTTC
TRBV11-2,.,.,TRBJ1-1,CASSLFGQMNTEAFF,TGTGCCAGCAGCTTGTTCGGACAGATGAACACTGAAGCTTTCTTT
TRBV24-1,TRBD1,.,TRBJ2-2,CATSRDRKSTGELFF,TGTGCCACCAGTCGGGACAGGAAGAGCACCGGGGAGCTGTTTTTT
TRBV11-2,.,.,TRBJ2-7,CASSLRETGLYEQYF,TGTGCCAGCAGCCTTCGGGAGACAGGGCTCTACGAGCAGTACTTC
TRBV6-6,TRBD1,.,TRBJ1-1,CASSSAGGTEAFF,TGTGCCAGCAGTTCGGCAGGGGGGACTGAAGCTTTCTTT
TRBV25-1,TRBD1,few,TRBJ2-4,CASSSTGGQNIQYF,TGTGCCAGCAGCTCGACAGGGGGCCAAAACATTCAGTACTTC
TRBV4-1,TRBD1,few,TRBJ2-7,CASSQATGYQQYF,TGCGCCAGCAGCCAAGCGACAGGGTACCAGCAGTACTTC
TRBV25-1,TRBD1,few,TRBJ1-6,CASSVQTGGNNSPLHF,TGTGCCAGCAGTGTACAGACAGGGGGCAATAATTCACCCCTCCACTTT
TRBV2,.,.,TRBJ2-5,CASRPLDSVGETQYF,TGTGCCAGCAGGCCGCTCGACAGTGTGGGGGAGACCCAGTACTTC
TRBV10-3,.,.,TRBJ2-3,CAISERLEDTQYF,TGTGCCATCAGTGAAAGACTAGAGGATACGCAGTATTTT
TRBV11-3,TRBD1,few,TRBJ2-7,CASSPFGQGSHEQYF,TGTGCCAGCAGCCCCTTTGGACAGGGATCCCACGAGCAGTACTTC
TRBV5-4,.,few,TRBJ1-1,CASRIDSRMNTEAFF,TGTGCCAGCAGAATAGACAGTAGAATGAACACTGAAGCTTTCTTT
TRBV19,TRBD1,.,TRBJ1-1,CASSRTGTNTEAFF,TGTGCCAGTAGTAGGACAGGGACGAACACTGAAGCTTTCTTT
TRBV18,TRBD1,.,TRBJ2-7,CASSTGQGEQYF,TGCGCCAGCTCAACCGGACAGGGCGAGCAGTACTTC
TRBV7-2,.,few,TRBJ1-6,CASSLTAGTSPLHF,TGTGCCAGCAGCTTAACCGCAGGTACTTCACCCCTCCACTTT
TRBV5-4,TRBD1,few,TRBJ2-1,CASGRQGSDEQFF,TGTGCCAGCGGGCGACAGGGGTCCGATGAGCAGTTCTTC
TRBV6-2/TRBV6-3,.,once,TRBJ2-2,CASSPPWRTTTGELFF,TGTGCCAGCAGCCCCCCTTGGAGAACCACCACCGGGGAGCTGTTTTTT
TRBV7-8,.,.,TRBJ1-1,CASSLEGRVNTEAFF,TGTGCCAGCAGCTTAGAGGGCAGGGTGAACACTGAAGCTTTCTTT
TRBV5-4,.,few,TRBJ1-2,CASSLNARQNLYGYTF,TGTGCCAGCAGCCTTAACGCCAGACAGAACCTTTATGGCTACACCTTC
TRBV5-1,.,.,TRBJ1-1,CASSLEGVNTEAFF,TGCGCCAGCAGCTTGGAAGGGGTTAACACTGAAGCTTTCTTT
TRBV5-8,TRBD1,.,TRBJ1-1,CASSLGLGQGGTEAFF,TGTGCCAGCAGCTTGGGACTCGGACAGGGAGGCACTGAAGCTTTCTTT
TRBV7-2,.,.,TRBJ2-7,CASSLRFPRVPSYEQYF,TGTGCCAGCAGCTTACGATTCCCGCGGGTCCCCTCCTACGAGCAGTACTTC
TRBV30,.,few,TRBJ1-5,CAWSVGGNSNQPQHF,TGTGCCTGGAGTGTCGGAGGCAATAGCAATCAGCCCCAGCATTTT